Following are 22 T cell receptor beta chains from one sample sequenced in a study of cytomegalovirus exposure and HLA in healthy donors. Measured with immunoSEQ multiplex PCR; TCRdb has only the in-frame clones, and not every one. This table holds roughly 200,000 clones, roughly nine tenths found once. The sample comprised PBMCs. The receptors here all came from a man aged 30 to 45 in good health and CMV-seropositive.

This chain joins TRBV6-5 and TRBJ1-5; D is uncertain. Germline CDR1 MNHEY, CDR2 SVGAGI. Deletions cut 3 bases from V and 7 bases from J, with 10 bases between. This CDR3 is built from 13 residues. The CDR3 DNA follows: TGTGCCAGCAGTTATTACCCTTCCCAGCCCCAGCATTTT. Protein: CASSYYPSQPQHF.

The chain recombines TRBV10-3 with TRBJ2-1, with TRBD1 identical over 8 bases. The CDR3 is 15 amino acids. Per the germline V gene, CDR1 is ENHRY and CDR2 is SYGVKD. Trimming at V came to 2 bases and at J to 2 bases, leaving 2 bases not matched to a gene. CDR3 DNA: TGTGCCATCAGTGAGACAGGGGGAGCCTACAATGAGCAGTTCTTC. Its translation: CAISETGGAYNEQFF.

The chain has TRBV5-4 and TRBJ2-7; 7 nucleotides align to TRBD2. This CDR3 region has 15 residues. Trimming removed 0 bases from V and 2 bases from J; junction bases left unmatched: 5. Germline values: CDR1 SGHNT, CDR2 YYREEE (reference sequence). CDR3 in amino acids: CASSLGREATYEQYF. CDR3 nucleotide sequence: TGTGCCAGCAGCTTGGGACGGGAGGCCACCTACGAGCAGTACTTC.

The V call is TRBV7-9, the J call TRBJ1-3; D gene ambiguous. V gave up 0 bases and J gave up 2 bases, with 8 bases separating them. Per germline, CDR1 SEHNR and CDR2 FQNEAQ (reference sequence). The CDR3 is made up of 15 amino acids. CDR3 sequence (DNA): TGTGCCAGCAGCTTAGCCGGACTAACTGGAAACACCATATATTTT. It is translated as CASSLAGLTGNTIYF.

V usage is TRBV30 and J usage is TRBJ1-5; TRBD1 is a possible D gene (5 bases). This CDR3 region has 17 residues. V was trimmed by 1 base and J by 6 bases, leaving 22 bases between them. Germline lookup yields CDR1 GTSNPN and CDR2 SVGIG (reference sequence). In DNA form, the CDR3 reads TGTGCCTGGAGTGCACACAATGCTCCGTCGAGGGGTCAGCCCCAGCATTTT. This codes for CAWSAHNAPSRGQPQHF. The full variable domain, rest sourced from reference TRBV30 and TRBJ1-5, is SQTIHQWPATLVQPVGSPLSLECTVEGTSNPNLYWYRQAAGRGLQLLFYSVGIGQISSEVPQNLSASRPQDRQFILSSKKLLLSDSGFYLCAWSAHNAPSRGQPQHFGDGTRLSIL.

The chain links TRBV7-3 to TRBJ1-3; maybe TRBD1 (6 bases). From germline, CDR1 is SGHTA and CDR2 FQGTGA. With 2 bases removed from V and 2 bases from J, the gap between germline ends came to 10 bases. This CDR3 is built from 15 residues. CDR3 in DNA: TGTGCCAGCAGCTTATCGGGGGCGCCTGGAAACACCATATATTTT. It yields the protein CASSLSGAPGNTIYF.

The chain recombines TRBV28 with TRBJ2-7; 7 positions agree with TRBD2. This CDR3 has 14 amino acids. J gave up 2 bases and V 8 bases, and 9 bases lay outside the gene matches. Germline-derived CDR1 and CDR2 are MDHEN and SYDVKM. The CDR3 loop is CASALGAGAYEQYF. CDR3 nucleotide sequence: TGTGCCAGCGCGTTAGGGGCGGGAGCCTACGAGCAGTACTTC.

The rearrangement joins TRBV6-5 to TRBJ1-4; D may be TRBD1 (6 bases). The CDR3 contains 14 residues. Germline V CDR1 and CDR2: MNHEY, SVGAGI. V lost 6 bases to trimming and J lost 7 bases, with 15 bases between them. The CDR3 sequence is CASRQGRVGEKLFF. The CDR3 DNA sequence: TGTGCCAGCAGACAGGGTCGGGTGGGTGAAAAACTGTTTTTT.

V gene TRBV5-4 combines with J gene TRBJ1-1; D remains ambiguous. V gave up 1 base and J gave up 0 bases, with 10 bases separating them. The CDR3 is made up of 15 amino acids. Germline loops: CDR1 SGHNT, CDR2 YYREEE (reference sequence). The CDR3 spells CASSLIFELNTEAFF. In DNA, the CDR3 is TGTGCCAGCAGCTTGATCTTCGAACTGAACACTGAAGCTTTCTTT.

The J gene is TRBJ2-3, the V gene TRBV27; D possibly corresponds to TRBD1 (7 bases). V lost 8 bases and J lost 3, with 12 bases in between. CDR1 is MNHEY, CDR2 SMNVEV, per germline (reference sequence). This CDR3 spans 13 amino acids. The CDR3 region is CASSGGRTDTQYF. The DNA for the CDR3 is TGTGCCAGCTCAGGGGGGAGAACAGATACGCAGTATTTT.

Details on this clone: The junction does not match germline at one end; this may be a read error. The chain recombines TRBV2 with TRBJ2-5, with D perhaps matching TRBD2 (6 bases). Germline V CDR1 and CDR2: SNHLY, FYNNEI. The CDR3 covers 17 residues. CDR3 in DNA: TGTGCCAGCCGTGATCGGAGGGCTCAAGGCTCCAAAGAGACCCAGTACTTC. Amino acids: CASRDRRAQGSKETQYF. Looking up the rest from reference TRBV2 and TRBJ2-5 gives the full variable domain: EPEVTQTPSHQVTQMGQEVILRCVPISNHLYFYWYRQILGQKVEFLVSFYNNEISEKSEIFDDQFSVERPDGSNFTLKIRSTKLEDSAMYFCASRDRRAQGSKETQYFGPGTRLLVL.

The chain has TRBV10-2 and TRBJ2-1; TRBD2 matches 10 bases. Germline V gives CDR1 WSHSY, CDR2 SAAADI. The CDR3 length is 16 residues. J was trimmed by 10 bases and V by 0 bases; bases with no gene match: 9. CDR3 amino acids: CASSESVLAGEGEQFF. CDR3 nucleotide sequence: TGCGCCAGCAGTGAGTCGGTGCTAGCGGGAGAGGGGGAGCAGTTCTTC.

The chain combines TRBV6-5 with TRBJ1-1; no clear D gene. The CDR3 is 14 amino acids. The V gene lost 9 bases and the J gene lost 3 bases, with 17 bases spanning the gap. Per the germline V gene, CDR1 is MNHEY and CDR2 is SVGAGI. The CDR3 loop reads CASRPPMVDTEAFF. As DNA, the CDR3 is TGTGCCAGTCGTCCTCCGATGGTGGACACTGAAGCTTTCTTT.

The chain joins TRBV4-1 to TRBJ1-5; 7 nucleotides agree with TRBD1. The junction had 17 bases not matched to a gene; V was cut back by 0 bases and J by 6 bases. CDR3 length: 19 amino acids. Germline V gene lookup returns CDR1 MGHRA and CDR2 YSYEKL. CDR3 sequence: CASSQDEADREGTGQPQHF. The CDR3 DNA is TGCGCCAGCAGCCAAGACGAGGCCGACAGGGAGGGAACCGGTCAGCCCCAGCATTTT.

This chain links TRBV7-6 with TRBJ2-7, with D unclear. The CDR3 has 13 amino acids. Germline values: CDR1 SGHVS, CDR2 FNYEAQ. V was pared by 2 bases and J by 0 bases, with 5 bases between. The CDR3: CASSLSASYEQYF. The CDR3 coding sequence is TGTGCCAGCAGCTTATCGGCCTCCTACGAGCAGTACTTC.

Only one count was recorded for this clone. The CDR3 region is CASSLTGRGLDTQYF. The CDR3 DNA is TGTGCCAGCAGCTTGACCGGGAGGGGCTTAGATACGCAGTATTTT. This sequence joins TRBV5-4 and TRBJ2-3; 8 bases are shared with TRBD2. The CDR3 extends over 15 amino acids. Losses at the gene ends were 1 base for V and 5 bases for J; bases not matched to a gene: 6. Germline assignment: CDR1 SGHNT and CDR2 YYREEE (reference sequence).

V gene TRBV5-6 combines with J gene TRBJ1-2; D is possibly TRBD1 (5 bases). The CDR3 is 14 residues long. Germline V gene data show CDR1 as SGHDT and CDR2 as YYEEEE. Trimming shortened V by 2 bases and J by 2 bases, and 10 bases separated the two germline ends. DNA of the CDR3: TGTGCCAGCAGCTTTGGGGGGGAGAACTATGGCTACACCTTC. Translated, it gives CASSFGGENYGYTF.

To note about this clone: At one end the junction does not follow the germline gene, possibly because of a read error. This rearrangement joins TRBV6-1 to TRBJ1-4; no reliable D call. The CDR3 consists of 11 residues. Germline CDR1 MNHNS, CDR2 SASEGT. The CDR3 DNA sequence: TGTGCCAGCAGTGAAAGCGTGAAACAGTTTTTT. This codes for CASSESVKQFF.

The DNA of the CDR3 is TGTGCCACCTGCTCCGGGACTAGTCCCGGGGAGCTGTTTTTT. Translation gives CATCSGTSPGELFF. The rearrangement uses TRBV10-3 and TRBJ2-2; 8 nucleotides agree with TRBD2. The CDR3 runs 14 residues. The V segment lost 10 bases and the J segment 6 bases; nucleotides outside the gene matches: 10. Looked up from germline, CDR1 is ENHRY and CDR2 is SYGVKD.

The rearrangement joins TRBV2 to TRBJ2-7; D may correspond to TRBD1 or TRBD2 (5 bases each). This CDR3 spans 15 amino acids. Per germline, CDR1 SNHLY and CDR2 FYNNEI. Between the trimmed V and J ends, which lost 4 bases and 2 bases, there was a span of 15 bases. CDR3 in DNA: TGTGCCAGCAGTGCTTTCGGGACCAACCCCTACGAGCAGTACTTC. As protein: CASSAFGTNPYEQYF.

The chain has TRBV6-5 and TRBJ1-2; no reliable D call. The germline CDR1 and CDR2 sequences are MNHEY and SVGAGI. The CDR3 is 13 amino acids. V shed 2 bases and J shed 4 bases, with 8 bases lying between them. CDR3 DNA: TGTGCCAGCAGTTACGCAGGCACCTATGGCTACACCTTC. It codes for CASSYAGTYGYTF.

V usage is TRBV6-6 and J usage is TRBJ1-5; D unresolved. The CDR3 totals 16 residues. The germline V and J ends were trimmed by 2 bases and 3 bases, with 14 bases remaining between them. Germline assignment: CDR1 MNHNY and CDR2 SVGAGI (reference sequence). The CDR3 is CASSYLQRELNQPQHF. The CDR3 DNA reads as TGTGCCAGCAGTTACCTCCAGCGGGAGCTCAATCAGCCCCAGCATTTT.